The T cell receptor (beta chain) described here comes from a study of neoadjuvant anti-PD-1 for oral cavity cancer. Study-wide findings and caveats: Non-responders to neoadjuvant nivolumab had significantly more clonal PBMC T cells than responders.

TCRdb's copy holds only in-frame clones and misses some; the assay was immunoSEQ multiplex PCR. The repertoire holds 9,500 to 15,000 clones, with roughly two thirds as singletons. Time point reported: after neoadjuvant nivolumab, at surgical resection. A single count supports this clone. Its antigen remains unidentified. This receptor was taken from a person aged 40 to 85 with oral cavity squamous cell carcinoma. The starting material was PBMCs, obtained after nivolumab (anti-PD-1) treatment.

CDR3 sequence (DNA): TGTGCCAGCAGCTTAGAGGAGAACACTGAAGCTTTCTTT. Its protein is CASSLEENTEAFF. V and J are TRBV11-3 and TRBJ1-1; no clear D gene. This CDR3 comprises 13 residues. V was trimmed by 0 bases and J by 1 base, leaving 3 bases between them. Germline V gene sequence: CDR1 SGHNT, CDR2 YENEEA.